The subject of this entry is one TCR beta chain. The data stem from a study of identical twins. In germline, CDR1 is MNHEY, CDR2 SMNVEV (reference sequence). With 3 bases removed from V and 5 bases from J, the gap between germline ends came to 10 bases. The CDR3 contains 13 residues. Each CDR3 protein gets one entry after TCRdb re-called the 5' RACE reads with MiXCR. The repertoire holds about 1.7 million distinct CDR3 sequences, around 29% seen once, with roughly 0.3% in the top ten. Sequencing was performed on cord blood. The chain combines TRBV27 with TRBJ2-5; a weak D match, TRBD2 (5 bases). The sequence was collected from a newborn girl in good health. The CDR3 protein is CASSFGVWETQYF. In nucleotides, the CDR3 is TGTGCCAGCAGTTTCGGGGTGTGGGAGACCCAGTACTTC.